A selection of T cell receptor beta chains follows, all from one sample in a study of PD-L1 blockade in urothelial cancer. Repertoires were generated with immunoSEQ multiplex PCR, while TCRdb's copy carries only in-frame clones and drops some. The sample holds approximately 50,000 clones; roughly 80% are singletons and the top ten take approximately 1.3%. This sample comprised PBMCs, obtained around atezolizumab (anti-PD-L1) treatment. The receptors shown here come from a man aged 50 to 60 with urothelial cancer. Each CDR3 is given with its conserved first and last residue. Fields, in order: CDR3 DNA, CDR3 protein, J gene, clone size, D gene, V gene. D genes are given only for firm matches. Size tells how often a clone was seen (once, few, many) or the class of an expanded clone, and some rows leave it out.

TGTGCCAGTAGTATAGAGAGTAGCGGGAGTTTCACCGGGGAGCTGTTTTTT | CASSIESSGSFTGELFF | TRBJ2-2 | NA | TRBD2 | TRBV19
TGCGCCAGCAGCTCACAGGGCGCGGTGTTAGGCGAGCAGTACTTC | CASSSQGAVLGEQYF | TRBJ2-7 | NA | NA | TRBV5-1
TGTGCCAGCAGCGTAGGGGACAGGTACAACTATGGCTACACCTTC | CASSVGDRYNYGYTF | TRBJ1-2 | NA | TRBD1 | TRBV9
TGTGCCAGCAGCTTAGGCTTGCGCAATGAGCAGTTCTTC | CASSLGLRNEQFF | TRBJ2-1 | once | NA | TRBV13
TGTGCCAGCAGCGTAACCGGGACAGGGGGCAGGAGAAACACCATATATTTT | CASSVTGTGGRRNTIYF | TRBJ1-3 | NA | TRBD1 | TRBV9
TGTGCCAGCAGTTACTCGACGCAGGTGAACTATGGCTACACCTTC | CASSYSTQVNYGYTF | TRBJ1-2 | NA | NA | TRBV6-5
TGTGCCAGCAGCTCACCGGGAGGCCTTCAAGAGACCCAGTACTTC | CASSSPGGLQETQYF | TRBJ2-5 | NA | TRBD2 | TRBV5-4
TGTGCCAGTAGTATAGGGCGTGGAGGCAGGGGTTTCAATCAGCCCCAGCATTTT | CASSIGRGGRGFNQPQHF | TRBJ1-5 | few | NA | TRBV19
TGTGCCAGCAGTCCCCGACAGGGGACTGAAGCTTTCTTT | CASSPRQGTEAFF | TRBJ1-1 | NA | TRBD1 | TRBV6-5
TGCAGCGCCCGTGATGGAGGGGTCAATCAGCCCCAGCATTTT | CSARDGGVNQPQHF | TRBJ1-5 | NA | NA | TRBV29-1
TGTGCCAGCAGCGTAGGGACAAACTCCTACGAGCAGTACTTC | CASSVGTNSYEQYF | TRBJ2-7 | once | NA | TRBV9
TGTGCCAGCAGTTTCGGAGGGATTGACACTGAAGCTTTCTTT | CASSFGGIDTEAFF | TRBJ1-1 | NA | NA | TRBV27
TGCGCCAGCAGTTTACGACAGGGGTTGGATGAGCAGTTCTTC | CASSLRQGLDEQFF | TRBJ2-1 | NA | TRBD1 | TRBV4-1
TGTGCCAGAAGCTGGAGGGGCAGGGAGGCAACTAATGAAAAACTGTTTTTT | CARSWRGREATNEKLFF | TRBJ1-4 | NA | NA | TRBV5-3
TGTGCCAGCAGCGGGTCTTTGGACTATGGCTACACCTTC | CASSGSLDYGYTF | TRBJ1-2 | NA | NA | TRBV6-1
TGTGCCAGTAGTATGGTTCCAGGTCACGAGCAGTACTTC | CASSMVPGHEQYF | TRBJ2-7 | NA | NA | TRBV19
TGCAGCGTTGAAGGGGGGCCCGATGGCTACACCTTC | CSVEGGPDGYTF | TRBJ1-2 | NA | NA | TRBV29-1
TGTGCCAGCAAGGGGACTAGCGGCACCTACAATGAGCAGTTCTTC | CASKGTSGTYNEQFF | TRBJ2-1 | once | TRBD2 | TRBV2
TGCGCCAGCAGCCAAGTTCCCGGGGGTCGGGAGACCCAGTACTTC | CASSQVPGGRETQYF | TRBJ2-5 | once | NA | TRBV4-1
TGTGCCAGCAGTGTAGCCCAAATCCCCTACGAGCAGTACTTC | CASSVAQIPYEQYF | TRBJ2-7 | NA | NA | TRBV6-1
TGCGCCAGCAGCCGACCCGACAGTGGGGCTTTCTTT | CASSRPDSGAFF | TRBJ1-1 | once | NA | TRBV4-1
TGTGCCAGCAGCAACTACCCTAGGAGTCGCCCAGATACGCAGTATTTT | CASSNYPRSRPDTQYF | TRBJ2-3 | NA | NA | TRBV5-8
TGTGCCAGCAGCATTCGGGTCCAGGGTTGCGATAGCAATCAGCCCCAGCATTTT | CASSIRVQGCDSNQPQHF | TRBJ1-5 | NA | NA | TRBV21-1